Each of the 9 T cell receptor beta chains below was sequenced from the same sample in a study of OX40 agonist ivuxolimab in advanced cancers. Profiled with immunoSEQ multiplex PCR; TCRdb holds only in-frame clones, not every one. The repertoire holds about 100,000 clones, with approximately 91% as singletons. The material sequenced was CD4+ or CD8+ T cells sorted from blood, taken in a trial of the OX40 agonist ivuxolimab. The receptor set was obtained from an adult with an advanced solid tumor such as melanoma, head and neck, liver or kidney cancer.

The V and J genes are TRBV7-3 and TRBJ2-7; D may correspond to TRBD1 or TRBD2 (6 bases each). The CDR3 contains 14 residues. The germline CDR1 and CDR2 sequences are SGHTA and FQGTGA. V lost 8 bases and J lost 6, with 20 bases in between. CDR3 region: CASSPLGGFGEQYF. CDR3 nucleotide sequence: TGTGCCAGCTCTCCGCTAGGGGGGTTCGGCGAGCAGTACTTC.

The V call is TRBV5-1, the J call TRBJ2-5; TRBD1 is a possible D gene (6 bases). This CDR3 region has 15 residues. Trimming cost V 2 bases and J 2 bases, with 13 bases left between them. CDR1 SGHRS and CDR2 YFSETQ come from the germline V gene. The CDR3 is CASSLSTTGQETQYF. Written as DNA, the CDR3 is TGCGCCAGCAGCTTAAGTACGACAGGACAAGAGACCCAGTACTTC.

For the CDR3, the DNA is TGTGCCAGCAGCTTTTGGCAGATTAATGAAAAACTGTTTTTT. This sequence encodes CASSFWQINEKLFF. The chain has TRBV7-9 and TRBJ1-4; no definite D call. CDR1 SEHNR and CDR2 FQNEAQ come from the germline V gene (reference sequence). This CDR3 region has 14 residues. V gave up 3 bases and J gave up 4 bases, with 9 bases separating them.

This clone was observed a few times. CDR3 DNA: TGCAGCGTTGAACTAGCGGGATTCGAGCAGTACTTC. Protein sequence: CSVELAGFEQYF. This chain connects TRBV29-1 to TRBJ2-7; the match to TRBD2 covers 9 bases. Germline V CDR1 and CDR2: SQVTM, ANQGSEA. The CDR3 loop spans 12 amino acids. The ends lost 2 bases at V and 6 bases at J; junction bases unmatched: 2.

This clone was detected many times. This chain connects TRBV18 to TRBJ1-1; D call uncertain. CDR3 length: 11 amino acids. The V end lost 6 bases, the J end lost 2 bases, and 4 bases lay between the germline ends. Per the germline V gene, CDR1 is KGHSH and CDR2 is LQKENI. For the CDR3, the DNA is TGTGCCAGCTCCCGAAACACTGAAGCTTTCTTT. Residues: CASSRNTEAFF.

This chain links TRBV11-2 with TRBJ1-1; D possibly corresponds to TRBD1 (6 bases). There are 14 residues in the CDR3. Germline V gives CDR1 SGHAT, CDR2 FQNNGV. The V gene lost 5 bases and the J gene lost 5 bases, with 15 bases spanning the gap. The CDR3 protein is CASSLIQGGTEAFF. As DNA, the CDR3 is TGTGCCAGCAGCCTGATACAGGGCGGTACTGAAGCTTTCTTT.

This chain links TRBV5-1 with TRBJ2-1; 7 bases line up with TRBD1. Germline values: CDR1 SGHRS, CDR2 YFSETQ. The CDR3 contains 15 residues. Trimming at V came to 4 bases and at J to 6 bases, leaving 10 bases not matched to a gene. As DNA, the CDR3 is TGCGCCAGCAGCGTACAGGGGAGTCGGGCCAATGAGCAGTTCTTC. This translates into CASSVQGSRANEQFF.

The V call is TRBV5-1, the J call TRBJ2-1; the match to TRBD2 covers 11 bases. After removal of 0 bases from V and 5 bases from J, the junction contained 1 base not matched to a gene. Per the germline V gene, CDR1 is SGHRS and CDR2 is YFSETQ. The CDR3 is 15 residues long. CDR3 loop: CASSLGLAGNNEQFF. The CDR3 nucleotides are TGCGCCAGCAGCTTGGGACTAGCGGGGAACAATGAGCAGTTCTTC.

The chain recombines TRBV14 with TRBJ2-3; TRBD2 matches 12 bases. Per germline, CDR1 SGHDN and CDR2 FVKESK. This CDR3 has 15 amino acids. Unmatched junction bases numbered 5, after V lost 4 bases and J lost 6 bases. As DNA, the CDR3 is TGTGCCAGCAGCCTTCTAGCGGGAGGGGTGGATACGCAGTATTTT. Its protein product is CASSLLAGGVDTQYF.